This T cell receptor (beta chain) emerged from a study of blood T cells in healthy people across ages. Germline V gene lookup returns CDR1 MNHEY and CDR2 SMNVEV (reference sequence). The CDR3 spans 15 residues. Trimming took off 4 bases at V and 4 bases at J, with 14 bases between the two ends. Next came a second PCR, run for about 7 to 12 cycles, which used a sample-barcoded 5' primer along with a J-beta primer mix. In TCRdb, the 5' RACE reads were re-called with MiXCR into one record per CDR3 protein. This table holds some 1,000,000 distinct CDR3 sequences, approximately 25% found once. The data were also submitted as part of a second study, on T cells of mothers and their children.

The specimen sequenced was blood. The clonotype was recovered from a girl aged 2 to 10 in good health. The chain joins TRBV27 to TRBJ1-5; D might be TRBD1 (5 bases). The CDR3 here is CASSSRPGGNQPQHF. As DNA, the CDR3 is TGTGCCAGCAGTTCCCGGCCTGGGGGAAATCAGCCCCAGCATTTT.